The 8 T cell receptor beta chains below were found in one sample sequenced in a study of OX40 agonist ivuxolimab in advanced cancers. The repertoire was sequenced with immunoSEQ multiplex PCR; TCRdb's copy has only in-frame clones and lacks some. The sample holds 15,000 to 20,000 clones, approximately 80% seen once. The sample in question was CD4+ or CD8+ T cells sorted from blood, obtained in a trial of the OX40 agonist ivuxolimab. These receptors all stem from an adult with an advanced solid tumor such as melanoma, head and neck, liver or kidney cancer.

This chain links TRBV7-8 with TRBJ2-7, with 11 bases that match TRBD1. V lost 3 bases, J lost 4 bases, and 2 bases stayed unmatched. The length of the CDR3 is 14 residues. Per the germline V gene, CDR1 is SGHVS and CDR2 is FQNEAQ. In DNA form, the CDR3 reads TGTGCCAGCAGCTTGGGACAGGGGGGATACGAGCAGTACTTC. Translation gives CASSLGQGGYEQYF.

This chain joins TRBV4-1 and TRBJ1-2; D remains ambiguous. This CDR3 region has 13 residues. CDR1 is MGHRA and CDR2 is YSYEKL in the germline V gene. V was pared by 0 bases and J by 7 bases, with 9 bases between. CDR3 DNA sequence: TGCGCCAGCAGCCAAGATGGATTGCCTGGCTACACCTTC. This gives the protein CASSQDGLPGYTF.

This rearrangement joins TRBV10-3 to TRBJ2-3; 9 nucleotides agree with TRBD2. The length of the CDR3 is 14 residues. The germline gives CDR1 ENHRY, CDR2 SYGVKD. The V gene end was trimmed by 2 bases and the J gene end by 3 bases; junction bases not matched to a gene: 0. CDR3 loop: CAISEGLATDTQYF. CDR3 in DNA: TGTGCCATCAGTGAGGGACTAGCGACAGATACGCAGTATTTT.

This clone was counted a few times. The V gene is TRBV2, the J gene TRBJ1-1; D unclear. Germline CDR1 reads SNHLY; CDR2 reads FYNNEI. This CDR3 is built from 12 residues. The germline V and J ends were trimmed by 7 bases and 5 bases, with 11 bases remaining between them. The CDR3 here is CASTGERTEAFF. The CDR3 nucleotides read TGTGCCAGCACGGGCGAGAGAACTGAAGCTTTCTTT.

The V gene is TRBV6-5, the J gene TRBJ2-7; D is possibly TRBD2 (5 bases). Germline V gene data show CDR1 as MNHEY and CDR2 as SVGAGI. The CDR3 runs 11 residues. V was clipped by 10 bases and J by 5 bases, with 12 bases between them. The chain's CDR3 is CATFGLNEQYF. The CDR3 region has the DNA TGTGCCACCTTCGGACTGAACGAGCAGTACTTC.

The chain links TRBV7-2 to TRBJ1-2, with D unclear. The CDR3 is made up of 13 amino acids. Germline CDR1 is SGHTA and CDR2 is FQGNSA. V lost 2 bases and J 6 bases, leaving 10 bases between the germline ends. The chain's CDR3 is CASSLRRGDGYTF. DNA for the CDR3: TGTGCCAGCAGCTTAAGACGCGGGGATGGCTACACCTTC.

The chain uses TRBV5-1 and TRBJ1-1, with TRBD1 matching over 7 bases. CDR1 and CDR2 (germline): SGHRS, YFSETQ. The CDR3 extends over 14 amino acids. The V gene end was trimmed by 4 bases and the J gene end by 1 base; junction bases not matched to a gene: 4. Here the CDR3 DNA reads TGCGCCAGCAGCCACACAGGGGCGAACACTGAAGCTTTCTTT. Its protein product is CASSHTGANTEAFF.

This clone has just one count. The CDR3 nucleotides read TGTGCCAGCAGTTCTCCTGGGACGGACTACTACGAGCAGTACTTC. Protein: CASSSPGTDYYEQYF. The chain recombines TRBV6-5 with TRBJ2-7; D may be TRBD2 (6 bases). The length of the CDR3 is 15 residues. Germline V gene data show CDR1 as MNHEY and CDR2 as SVGAGI. V was trimmed by 4 bases and J by 3 bases, leaving 16 bases between them.